These 25 T cell receptor beta chains share one sample of origin, sequenced in a study of lung T cells in sarcoidosis with Löfgren's syndrome. TCRdb processed the reads anew with MiXCR; each CDR3 protein has one entry. The sample includes over a thousand distinct CDR3 sequences, 26% of them seen just once. Sequencing used CD4+ T cells from bronchoalveolar lavage. The receptors shown here come from a human donor with sarcoidosis (Löfgren's syndrome or another form), or a control subject (not recorded which).

This clonotype is medium-sized in the sample. The J gene is TRBJ2-3, the V gene TRBV20-1, with 7 bases aligning to TRBD2. The CDR3 is made up of 15 amino acids. Germline assignment: CDR1 DFQATT and CDR2 SNEGSKA (reference sequence). With 0 bases clipped from V and 3 bases from J, the junction kept 6 bases outside the gene matches. This chain's CDR3 is CSARDPLARTDTQYF. In nucleotides, the CDR3 is TGCAGTGCTAGAGACCCACTAGCGCGGACAGATACGCAGTATTTT.

In its sample, this clonotype ranks as medium-sized. This chain links TRBV28 with TRBJ1-1; D is perhaps TRBD1 (6 bases). Germline V CDR1 and CDR2: MDHEN, SYDVKM. The CDR3 is 15 residues long. V lost 2 bases, J lost 1 base, and 11 bases lay in between. CDR3: CASSLEGGGNTEAFF. The DNA of the CDR3 is TGTGCCAGCAGTTTAGAGGGGGGAGGGAACACTGAAGCTTTCTTT. Drawing the rest from reference TRBV28 and TRBJ1-1, the complete variable domain is DVKVTQSSRYLVKRTGEKVFLECVQDMDHENMFWYRQDPGLGLRLIYFSYDVKMKEKGDIPEGYSVSREKKERFSLILESASTNQTSMYLCASSLEGGGNTEAFFGQGTRLTVV.

The rearrangement links TRBV11-1 to TRBJ1-3; tentatively, D is TRBD1 (5 bases). Trimming took off 3 bases at V and 0 bases at J, with 15 bases between the two ends. Germline CDR1 is SGHAT and CDR2 is FQDESV (reference sequence). The CDR3 runs 17 residues. The CDR3 sequence is CASSFESQGSSGNTIYF. The CDR3 DNA reads as TGTGCCAGCAGCTTCGAATCTCAGGGTTCCTCTGGAAACACCATATATTTT.

By share, this clonotype ranks as medium-sized. The genes are TRBV7-2 and TRBJ2-3; 11 bases are shared with TRBD2. The junction had 6 bases not matched to a gene; V was cut back by 5 bases and J by 2 bases. Germline CDR1 reads SGHTA; CDR2 reads FQGNSA. The CDR3 contains 16 residues. The CDR3 nucleotides read TGTGCCAGCAGCCCAGGGACTAGCGGACTCACAGATACGCAGTATTTT. This gives the protein CASSPGTSGLTDTQYF.

Within the sample, this clonotype is medium-sized. CDR3 sequence: CASSHHSGNEQYV. CDR3 bases: TGTGCCAGCAGCCACCACTCGGGGAACGAGCAGTACGTC. The V call is TRBV5-4, the J call TRBJ2-7; weak D call: TRBD2 (5 bases). V was shortened by 4 bases and J by 5 bases, with 13 bases between the two germline ends. Germline CDR1 and CDR2: SGHNT and YYREEE (reference sequence). CDR3 length: 13 amino acids.

This clonotype is large within its sample. The chain carries TRBV5-6 and TRBJ1-1; D is unclear. V lost 4 bases and J 0 bases, leaving 7 bases between the germline ends. The CDR3 totals 13 residues. Germline-derived CDR1 and CDR2 are SGHDT and YYEEEE. This chain's CDR3 is CASSPILNTEAFF. Written as DNA, the CDR3 is TGTGCCAGCAGCCCTATACTGAACACTGAAGCTTTCTTT. The whole variable domain, filled in from reference TRBV5-6 and TRBJ1-1, reads DAGVTQSPTHLIKTRGQQVTLRCSPKSGHDTVSWYQQALGQGPQFIFQYYEEEERQRGNFPDRFSGHQFPNYSSELNVNALLLGDSALYLCASSPILNTEAFFGQGTRLTVV.

This clonotype qualifies as medium-sized. This chain links TRBV19 with TRBJ2-3; no firm D call. Germline CDR1 and CDR2: LNHDA and SQIVND (reference sequence). V was cut by 10 bases and J by 7 bases, with 21 bases left in between. The CDR3 has 14 amino acids. The CDR3 reads CATLEWSHGYTQYF. The CDR3 bases are TGTGCCACCCTAGAGTGGAGCCATGGGTATACGCAGTATTTT.

The rearrangement links TRBV3-1 to TRBJ2-5, with D hard to call. There are 12 residues in the CDR3. Germline V gene lookup returns CDR1 LGHDT and CDR2 YNNKEL (reference sequence). The V gene lost 11 bases and the J gene lost 4 bases, with 14 bases spanning the gap. The CDR3 coding sequence is TGTGCCGGCGGCCCTCCGGGAGAGACCCAGTACTTC. Translating gives CAGGPPGETQYF.

Within the sample, this clonotype is large. The chain has TRBV4-1 and TRBJ2-3, with TRBD2 matching over 8 bases. This CDR3 is built from 20 residues. V was pared by 4 bases and J by 1 base, with 19 bases of the junction left unmatched. Germline V CDR1 and CDR2: MGHRA, YSYEKL. The CDR3 bases are TGCGCCAGCAGCCCCCAAATTGTGGGGAGGAAAGCGGGGGGCACAGATACGCAGTATTTT. Translating gives CASSPQIVGRKAGGTDTQYF.

This clonotype is labeled as medium-sized (0.01 to 0.1%). The J gene is TRBJ2-2, the V gene TRBV19; tentatively, D is TRBD1 or TRBD2 (7 bases each). The CDR3 has 18 residues. The V gene's germline CDR1 is LNHDA and CDR2 SQIVND (reference sequence). Trimming removed 9 bases from V and 3 bases from J, with 26 bases in between. The CDR3 DNA reads as TGTGCCAGCACCGGGACAGCAGGACTAGAAGGGTACACCGGGGAGCTGTTTTTT. Its translation is CASTGTAGLEGYTGELFF.

This clonotype is classed as medium-sized. This chain connects TRBV5-6 to TRBJ2-1; 9 bases map to TRBD1. This CDR3 contains 12 residues. The V segment lost 0 bases and the J segment 16 bases; nucleotides outside the gene matches: 5. Germline V lookup: CDR1 SGHDT, CDR2 YYEEEE. The chain's CDR3 is CASSLGDRVYFF. In nucleotides, the CDR3 is TGTGCCAGCAGCTTGGGGGACAGGGTGTATTTCTTC.

Sample share makes this clonotype medium-sized (0.01 to 0.1%). This rearrangement joins TRBV7-2 to TRBJ1-3; no firm D call. V was clipped by 0 bases and J by 0 bases, with 9 bases between them. CDR3 size: 16 residues. Germline V gives CDR1 SGHTA, CDR2 FQGNSA. The CDR3 loop is CASSLARQVSGNTIYF. The CDR3 DNA follows: TGTGCCAGCAGCTTAGCGAGGCAGGTCTCTGGAAACACCATATATTTT.

Ten or more counts support this clonotype. The chain employs TRBV12-3 or TRBV12-4 and TRBJ2-3; D is uncertain. This CDR3 comprises 14 residues. V was trimmed by 6 bases and J by 0 bases, leaving 10 bases between them. For the CDR3, the DNA is TGTGCCAGCAGGGCTGCTTCTAGCACAGATACGCAGTATTTT. This sequence encodes CASRAASSTDTQYF.

This clonotype is deemed medium-sized. V gene TRBV6-1 combines with J gene TRBJ2-7; unclear D gene. This CDR3 is 10 amino acids long. V was trimmed by 7 bases and J by 11 bases, leaving 12 bases between them. The V gene's germline CDR1 is MNHNS and CDR2 SASEGT. CDR3 region: CASTSTTKYF. The CDR3 bases are TGTGCCAGCACTTCCACGACGAAGTACTTC.

Turning to this clonotype: A much larger clone differs from this one at a single base, so this may be a read error. The CDR3 is CASSLPVPNPKETQYF. The DNA for the CDR3 is TGTGCCAGCAGCTTACCAGTCCCCAACCCCAAAGAGACCCAGTACTTC. V is TRBV11-2 and J is TRBJ2-5; D uncertain. CDR1 and CDR2 (germline): SGHAT, FQNNGV. The CDR3 is 16 residues long. V lost 2 bases and J 3 bases, leaving 16 bases between the germline ends.

This clonotype counts as medium-sized. The chain couples TRBV18 to TRBJ2-4; D may be TRBD1 or TRBD2 (5 bases each). There are 13 residues in the CDR3. The germline gives CDR1 KGHSH, CDR2 LQKENI. Trimming shortened V by 0 bases and J by 8 bases, and 8 bases separated the two germline ends. The CDR3 DNA is TGTGCCAGCTCACCACCCCTGGGGGACATTCAGTACTTC. It specifies CASSPPLGDIQYF.

This clonotype was observed at least ten times. The chain employs TRBV3-1 and TRBJ2-1; D gene uncertain. Germline V gives CDR1 LGHDT, CDR2 YNNKEL (reference sequence). V lost 1 base and J 5 bases, leaving 9 bases between the germline ends. The CDR3 runs to 14 residues. The CDR3 nucleotides are TGTGCCAGCAGCCAAGGGCCAGTGAACAATGAGCAGTTCTTC. Its translation: CASSQGPVNNEQFF.

There are many counts of this clonotype. This sequence joins TRBV11-3 and TRBJ1-2; D unresolved. Trimming removed 6 bases at V and 8 bases at J, with 10 bases between. Germline CDR1 SGHNT, CDR2 YENEEA. The CDR3 loop spans 11 amino acids. CDR3 loop: CASSDRQGYTF. In DNA, the CDR3 is TGTGCCAGCAGTGACCGACAAGGCTACACCTTC.

In its sample, this clonotype ranks as large (0.1 to 1%). V usage is TRBV6-2 or TRBV6-3 and J usage is TRBJ2-5, with a tentative D call TRBD2 (5 bases). The V end was cut by 10 bases, the J end by 2 bases, with 8 bases between. The V gene's germline CDR1 is MNHEY and CDR2 SVGEGT. This CDR3 is built from 11 residues. Here the CDR3 DNA reads TGTGCCACCGAGCGGCAAGAGACCCAGTACTTC. Its translation: CATERQETQYF.

This clonotype counts as large. V and J are TRBV25-1 and TRBJ2-3; D is ambiguous. The germline CDR1 and CDR2 sequences are MGHDK and SYGVNS. This CDR3 spans 15 amino acids. V lost 6 bases to trimming and J lost 4 bases, with 17 bases between them. CDR3 in amino acids: CASRARDRFADTQYF. The CDR3, as DNA: TGTGCCAGCAGGGCCCGAGATAGGTTCGCAGATACGCAGTATTTT. The whole variable domain, filled in from reference TRBV25-1 and TRBJ2-3, reads EADIYQTPRYLVIGTGKKITLECSQTMGHDKMYWYQQDPGMELHLIHYSYGVNSTEKGDLSSESTVSRIRTEHFPLTLESARPSHTSQYLCASRARDRFADTQYFGPGTRLTVL.

J is TRBJ2-3 and V is TRBV18; 12 positions agree with TRBD2. Trimming cost V 3 bases and J 4 bases; bases outside gene matches: 5. Germline V gives CDR1 KGHSH, CDR2 LQKENI. The CDR3 has 16 amino acids. This CDR3 is CASSPQASGGADTQYF. The CDR3 DNA reads TGTGCCAGCTCACCTCAAGCTAGCGGGGGGGCAGATACGCAGTATTTT.

In this sample, this clonotype is medium-sized. This chain joins TRBV28 and TRBJ1-5; 7 bases agree with TRBD1. This CDR3 region has 14 residues. The junction had 6 bases not matched to a gene; V was cut back by 5 bases and J by 5 bases. Germline values: CDR1 MDHEN, CDR2 SYDVKM. CDR3 DNA sequence: TGTGCCAGCAGTCCGGGACAGAATCATCAGCCCCAGCATTTT. It encodes CASSPGQNHQPQHF.

This clonotype qualifies as medium-sized (0.01 to 0.1%). V usage is TRBV12-3 or TRBV12-4 and J usage is TRBJ1-5; perhaps TRBD1 as D (6 bases). V was clipped by 6 bases and J by 0 bases, with 12 bases between them. The CDR3 is 15 amino acids. This CDR3 is CASSRSRGSNQPQHF. In DNA form, the CDR3 reads TGTGCCAGCAGCCGATCCAGGGGTAGCAATCAGCCCCAGCATTTT.

This clonotype appeared a single time. The chain joins TRBV2 to TRBJ2-3, with TRBD2 identical over 12 bases. CDR3 length: 14 residues. Germline V lookup: CDR1 SNHLY, CDR2 FYNNEI. In nucleotides, the CDR3 is TGTACCACCACTAGCGGGGGGACCACGGATACGCAGTATTTT. It is translated as CTTTSGGTTDTQYF. Variable domain in full (rest from reference TRBV2 and TRBJ2-3): EPEVTQTPSHQVTQMGQEVILRCVPISNHLYFYWYRQILGQKVEFLVSFYNNEISEKSEIFDDQFSVERPDGSNFTLKIRSTKLEDSAMYFCTTTSGGTTDTQYFGPGTRLTVL.

This clonotype is deemed medium-sized. The J gene is TRBJ2-3, the V gene TRBV6-2 or TRBV6-3; 9 bases are shared with TRBD1. The junction had 7 bases not matched to a gene; V was cut back by 6 bases and J by 3 bases. The CDR3 contains 15 residues. Germline assignment: CDR1 MNHEY and CDR2 SVGEGT. The CDR3 loop is CASSPGQGTTDTQYF. The CDR3, as DNA: TGTGCCAGCAGCCCTGGACAGGGGACGACAGATACGCAGTATTTT.